This T cell receptor beta chain was captured by sequencing in a study of T cells after yellow fever vaccination. Study summary: For low cell numbers, libraries were made with SMART-Seq v4 Ultra Low Input. Findings and caveats of the study: CD4 and CD8 compartments shared a small share of clonotypes. Repertoires obtained by FACS sorting could include abundant clonotypes that entered as contaminants from the bulk population.

The CDR3 contains 18 residues. The germline gives CDR1 SGHAT, CDR2 FQDESV (reference sequence). The junction had 6 bases not matched to a gene; V was cut back by 1 base and J by 2 bases. This clonotype has just a few counts. The antigen remains unidentified. 5'RACE template switching generated TCR cDNA, adding a universal primer site and UMIs. From the 5' RACE reads, TCRdb called clonotypes with MiXCR, one entry per CDR3 protein. The sample shows some 300,000 distinct CDR3 sequences, 7% to 10% of them seen only once. Sequencing was performed on PBMCs, taken more than 40 days after the first yellow fever vaccination. The sequence derives from a man aged 18 to 29 who received the YFV17D yellow fever vaccine. This chain joins TRBV11-1 and TRBJ2-6; 9 bases agree with TRBD2. CDR3 DNA: TGTGCCAGCAGCTTAGGGCCTAGCGGGGTCCCTGGGGCCAACGTCCTGACTTTC. As protein: CASSLGPSGVPGANVLTF.